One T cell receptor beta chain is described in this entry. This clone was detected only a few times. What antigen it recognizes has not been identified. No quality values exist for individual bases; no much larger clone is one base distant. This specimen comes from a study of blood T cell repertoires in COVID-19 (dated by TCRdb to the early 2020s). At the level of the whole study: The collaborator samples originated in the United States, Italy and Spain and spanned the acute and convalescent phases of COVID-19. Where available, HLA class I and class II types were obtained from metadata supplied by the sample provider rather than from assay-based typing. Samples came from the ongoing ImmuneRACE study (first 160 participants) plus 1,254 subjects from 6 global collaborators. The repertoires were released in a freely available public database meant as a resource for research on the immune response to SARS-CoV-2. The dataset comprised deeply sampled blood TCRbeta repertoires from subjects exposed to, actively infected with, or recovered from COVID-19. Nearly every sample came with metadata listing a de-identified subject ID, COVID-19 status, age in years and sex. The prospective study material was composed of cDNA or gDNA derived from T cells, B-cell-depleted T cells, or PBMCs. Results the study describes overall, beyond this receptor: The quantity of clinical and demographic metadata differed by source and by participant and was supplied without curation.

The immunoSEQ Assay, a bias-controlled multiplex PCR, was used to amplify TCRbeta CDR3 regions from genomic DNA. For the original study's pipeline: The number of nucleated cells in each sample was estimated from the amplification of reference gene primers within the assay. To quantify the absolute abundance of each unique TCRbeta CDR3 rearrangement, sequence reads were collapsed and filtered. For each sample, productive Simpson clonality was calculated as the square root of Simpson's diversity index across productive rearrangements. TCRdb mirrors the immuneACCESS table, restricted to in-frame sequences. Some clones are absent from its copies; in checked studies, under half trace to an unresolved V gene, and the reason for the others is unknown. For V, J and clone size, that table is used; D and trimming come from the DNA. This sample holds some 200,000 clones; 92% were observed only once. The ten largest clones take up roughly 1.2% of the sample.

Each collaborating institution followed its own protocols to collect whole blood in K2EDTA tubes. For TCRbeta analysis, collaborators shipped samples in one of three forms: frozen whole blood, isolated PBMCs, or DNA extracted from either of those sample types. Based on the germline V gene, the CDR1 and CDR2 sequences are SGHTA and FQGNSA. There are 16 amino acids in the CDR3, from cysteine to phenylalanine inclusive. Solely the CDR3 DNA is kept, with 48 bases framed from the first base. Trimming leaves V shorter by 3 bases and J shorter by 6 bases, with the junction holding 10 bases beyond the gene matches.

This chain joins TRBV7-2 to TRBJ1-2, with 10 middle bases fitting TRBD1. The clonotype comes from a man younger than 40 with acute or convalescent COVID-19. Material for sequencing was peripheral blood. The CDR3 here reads CASSFITRGQGDGYTF. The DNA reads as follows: TGTGCCAGCAGCTTCATCACTCGCGGACAGGGGGATGGCTACACCTTC.